This T cell receptor (beta chain) was identified during a study of blood T cell repertoires in COVID-19. Profiling relied on immunoSEQ multiplex PCR, and the TCRdb table lists in-frame clones only, not all of them. The sample lists under 250,000 clones; around 80% were seen once. The V segment lost 3 bases and the J segment 7 bases; nucleotides outside the gene matches: 12. The CDR3 sequence is 15 residues long. Germline CDR1 is SQVTM and CDR2 is ANQGSEA. In this sample, this clone turned up once. V and J are TRBV29-1 and TRBJ2-1; 7 positions agree with TRBD2. This sequence was found in a man between 35 and 55 years old with active or convalescent COVID-19. The sequenced sample was peripheral blood. CDR3 loop: CSVDQRGFSTNEQFF. The CDR3 nucleotides read TGCAGCGTTGACCAGCGGGGATTTTCGACAAATGAGCAGTTCTTC.